The next 21 T cell receptor beta chains were all read from a single sample in a study of cytomegalovirus exposure and HLA in healthy donors. Amplification used 60 Vbeta primers and 13 Jbeta primers. Sequencing used immunoSEQ multiplex PCR; TCRdb keeps in-frame clones, though not all of them. Its table records about 77,000 clones. The material sequenced was PBMCs. The receptors were sampled from a man aged 45-60 years in good health and CMV-seropositive.

V gene TRBV5-1 combines with J gene TRBJ2-5, with D tentatively TRBD1 (7 bases). This CDR3 contains 14 residues. Germline V gene data show CDR1 as SGHRS and CDR2 as YFSETQ. V was cut by 0 bases and J by 4 bases, with 10 bases left in between. CDR3 protein: CASSLGQGGETQYF. The CDR3 coding sequence is TGCGCCAGCAGCTTGGGACAGGGAGGAGAGACCCAGTACTTC.

This chain uses TRBV12-5 with TRBJ2-1, with 9 bases identical to TRBD2. With 1 base clipped from V and 6 bases from J, the junction kept 13 bases outside the gene matches. Germline V gene sequence: CDR1 LGHNT, CDR2 FRNRAP. This CDR3 has 18 residues. DNA of the CDR3: TGTGCTAGTGGTTTGGACCCCTTGGGAGCGGGAGGCGCCAATGAGCAGTTCTTC. Protein sequence: CASGLDPLGAGGANEQFF.

V gene TRBV28 combines with J gene TRBJ1-1; TRBD1 matches at 8 bases. The V gene's germline CDR1 is MDHEN and CDR2 SYDVKM. The CDR3 loop spans 16 amino acids. V shed 3 bases and J 1 base; nucleotides not matched to a gene: 7. In DNA form, the CDR3 reads TGTGCCAGCAGTTTGAGTCAGGGGGCAAGGAACACTGAAGCTTTCTTT. Encoded protein: CASSLSQGARNTEAFF.

This rearrangement joins TRBV19 to TRBJ1-3; D is possibly TRBD1 (6 bases). This CDR3 comprises 15 residues. Per germline, CDR1 LNHDA and CDR2 SQIVND (reference sequence). Trimming took off 6 bases at V and 1 base at J, with 13 bases between the two ends. The CDR3 reads CASSDRFSSGNTIYF. The CDR3 DNA sequence: TGTGCCAGTAGCGACAGGTTTTCTTCTGGAAACACCATATATTTT.

The rearrangement uses TRBV9 and TRBJ2-5; 8 bases agree with TRBD2. With V trimmed by 2 bases and J by 0 bases, 12 bases remained unmatched. CDR1 is SGDLS, CDR2 YYNGEE, per germline. This CDR3 has 18 amino acids. Here the CDR3 reads CASSVDPPAGGYQETQYF. The CDR3 nucleotides read TGTGCCAGCAGCGTCGATCCTCCGGCGGGAGGATACCAAGAGACCCAGTACTTC.

The chain uses TRBV10-1 and TRBJ2-1; 9 bases line up with TRBD1. Looked up from germline, CDR1 is WNHNN and CDR2 is SYGVQD (reference sequence). The V segment lost 0 bases and the J segment 5 bases; nucleotides outside the gene matches: 5. The CDR3 runs to 16 residues. The CDR3 region is CASSESPGQGHNEQFF. In nucleotides, the CDR3 is TGCGCCAGCAGTGAGTCTCCTGGACAGGGGCACAATGAGCAGTTCTTC.

Written as DNA, the CDR3 is TGTGCCAGCAGCGCCTACAGGGAACCTGGAAACACCATATATTTT. Encoded protein: CASSAYREPGNTIYF. V and J are TRBV7-2 and TRBJ1-3; D is perhaps TRBD1 (6 bases). Germline CDR1 SGHTA, CDR2 FQGNSA. The germline V and J ends were trimmed by 5 bases and 2 bases, with 13 bases remaining between them. CDR3 length equals 15 residues. Together with reference TRBV7-2 and TRBJ1-3, the CDR3 gives the full variable domain: GAGVSQSPSNKVTEKGKDVELRCDPISGHTALYWYRQSLGQGLEFLIYFQGNSAPDKSGLPSDRFSAERTGGSVSTLTIQRTQQEDSAVYLCASSAYREPGNTIYFGEGSWLTVV.

This chain links TRBV23-1 with TRBJ1-4, with 8 bases lining up with TRBD1. TRBV23-1 carries the ORF label, with uncertain function. The CDR3 has 17 residues. J lost 2 bases, V lost 3 bases, and 8 bases had no gene match. The CDR3 bases are TGCGCCAGCAGTCACTATGGACAGGGTGACACTAATGAAAAACTGTTTTTT. Its translation is CASSHYGQGDTNEKLFF.

The DNA of the CDR3 is TGTGCCAGCTCATCCACACTAGCGGGGACGGATGAGCAGTTCTTC. Translation gives CASSSTLAGTDEQFF. The V call is TRBV18, the J call TRBJ2-1; 10 bases fit TRBD2. The J segment lost 8 bases and the V segment lost 5 bases, leaving 9 bases of the junction unmatched. CDR1 and CDR2 (germline): KGHSH, LQKENI. The CDR3 totals 15 residues.

The chain is built from TRBV6-5 and TRBJ1-2; 12 bases fit TRBD1. In germline, CDR1 is MNHEY, CDR2 SVGAGI. CDR3 length: 14 residues. With V trimmed by 4 bases and J by 7 bases, 4 bases remained unmatched. The CDR3 spells CASSWGQGAGGYTF. The DNA for the CDR3 is TGTGCCAGCAGTTGGGGACAGGGGGCTGGTGGCTACACCTTC.

J is TRBJ1-1 and V is TRBV18, with D maybe TRBD1 (6 bases). From germline, CDR1 is KGHSH and CDR2 LQKENI. The CDR3 runs 15 residues. V lost 3 bases and J lost 4, with 15 bases in between. In DNA form, the CDR3 reads TGTGCCAGCTCACCGTCTCTTTTAGGGGGCACTGAAGCTTTCTTT. It yields the protein CASSPSLLGGTEAFF.

The chain links TRBV4-1 to TRBJ2-2; D not certain. CDR3 length equals 14 residues. V dropped 0 bases and J dropped 4 bases, with 6 bases sitting between them. The germline CDR1 and CDR2 sequences are MGHRA and YSYEKL. The chain's CDR3 is CASSQDRVTGELFF. The CDR3 nucleotides are TGCGCCAGCAGCCAAGATCGGGTCACCGGGGAGCTGTTTTTT.

V and J are TRBV6-1 and TRBJ2-7; TRBD1 agrees at 8 bases. Germline-derived CDR1 and CDR2 are MNHNS and SASEGT. Germline trimming cut 6 bases from V and 2 bases from J; bases unmatched to any gene: 6. The length of the CDR3 is 14 residues. CDR3 bases: TGTGCCAGCAGACGGACAGGGTGGCCCTACGAGCAGTACGTC. This encodes CASRRTGWPYEQYV.

CDR3 amino acids: CASSTAGGRYTEAFF. The CDR3, as DNA: TGTGCCAGTAGTACGGCAGGGGGCAGATACACTGAAGCTTTCTTT. The genes are TRBV19 and TRBJ1-1; 8 bases are a match to TRBD1. The ends lost 4 bases at V and 3 bases at J; junction bases unmatched: 7. This CDR3 has 15 residues. Germline V gives CDR1 LNHDA, CDR2 SQIVND (reference sequence).

The J gene is TRBJ2-7, the V gene TRBV19, with 9 bases fitting TRBD2. The CDR3 loop spans 17 amino acids. Germline values: CDR1 LNHDA, CDR2 SQIVND (reference sequence). Unmatched junction bases numbered 12, after V lost 5 bases and J lost 1 base. CDR3 in DNA: TGTGCCAGTAGTCCGAGCGGGGGGTCAGGGGGATCCTACGAGCAGTACGTC. Amino acids: CASSPSGGSGGSYEQYV.

The chain couples TRBV21-1 to TRBJ2-7; the table's D call, TRBD1, has no DNA check behind it. TRBV21-1 is a listed pseudogene. CDR3 length: 15 amino acids. This CDR3 reads CASSTRGKGSYEQYV. CDR3 in DNA: TGTGCCAGCAGCACCAGGGGCAAGGGCTCCTACGAGCAGTACGTC.

The chain has TRBV7-6 and TRBJ2-3, with D perhaps TRBD2 (6 bases). CDR1 is SGHVS and CDR2 is FNYEAQ in the germline V gene. This CDR3 region has 15 residues. V was clipped by 1 base and J by 1 base, with 9 bases between them. The CDR3 DNA sequence: TGTGCCAGCAGCTTAGGCGGGACGGGCACAGATACGCAGTATTTT. Its protein product is CASSLGGTGTDTQYF.

The chain joins TRBV7-9 to TRBJ2-5; 7 bases line up with TRBD1. V dropped 5 bases and J dropped 4; count of bases not matched to a gene: 10. The CDR3 has 15 amino acids. Germline CDR1 reads SEHNR; CDR2 reads FQNEAQ (reference sequence). In DNA, the CDR3 is TGTGCCAGCAGCGTTTTACAGGGGTATAGAGAGACCCAGTACTTC. It encodes CASSVLQGYRETQYF.

Concerning this clone: This same CDR3 is encoded by further DNA sequences in the sample. The rearrangement uses TRBV6-5 and TRBJ2-3; 7 bases line up with TRBD1. The CDR3 contains 15 residues. V was clipped by 6 bases and J by 0 bases; unmatched bases: 6. From germline, CDR1 is MNHEY and CDR2 SVGAGI. In DNA form, the CDR3 reads TGTGCCAGCAGCTACCGACAGGGCAGCACAGATACGCAGTATTTT. Residues: CASSYRQGSTDTQYF.

The V call is TRBV30, the J call TRBJ1-1; no clear D. From germline, CDR1 is GTSNPN and CDR2 SVGIG (reference sequence). The CDR3 extends over 11 amino acids. V gave up 3 bases and J gave up 7 bases, with 9 bases separating them. CDR3: CAWRAAGEAFF. The CDR3 DNA reads TGTGCCTGGAGAGCTGCGGGTGAAGCTTTCTTT. Drawing the rest from reference TRBV30 and TRBJ1-1, the complete variable domain is SQTIHQWPATLVQPVGSPLSLECTVEGTSNPNLYWYRQAAGRGLQLLFYSVGIGQISSEVPQNLSASRPQDRQFILSSKKLLLSDSGFYLCAWRAAGEAFFGQGTRLTVV.

This rearrangement joins TRBV7-6 to TRBJ2-1, with 9 positions matching TRBD1. Unmatched junction bases numbered 10, after V lost 4 bases and J lost 0 bases. The CDR3 runs to 18 residues. Germline lookup yields CDR1 SGHVS and CDR2 FNYEAQ. The CDR3 DNA sequence: TGTGCCAGCAGCTACCGGGACAGGGTCCCGGGCTCCTACAATGAGCAGTTCTTC. Amino acids: CASSYRDRVPGSYNEQFF.